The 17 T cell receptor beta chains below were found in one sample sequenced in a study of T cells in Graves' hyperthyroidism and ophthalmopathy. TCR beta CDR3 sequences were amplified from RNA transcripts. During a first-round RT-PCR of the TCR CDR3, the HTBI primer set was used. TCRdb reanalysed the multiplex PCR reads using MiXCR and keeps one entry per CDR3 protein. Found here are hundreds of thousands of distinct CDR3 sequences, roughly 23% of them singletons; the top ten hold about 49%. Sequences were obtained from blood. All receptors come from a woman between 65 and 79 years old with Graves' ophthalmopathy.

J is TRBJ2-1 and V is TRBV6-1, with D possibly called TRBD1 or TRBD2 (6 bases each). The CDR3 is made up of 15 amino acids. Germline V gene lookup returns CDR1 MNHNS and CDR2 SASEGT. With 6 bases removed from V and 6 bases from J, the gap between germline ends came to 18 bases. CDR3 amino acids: CASSSRGEPINEQFF. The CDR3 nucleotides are TGTGCCAGCAGCTCAAGGGGGGAGCCCATCAATGAGCAGTTCTTC.

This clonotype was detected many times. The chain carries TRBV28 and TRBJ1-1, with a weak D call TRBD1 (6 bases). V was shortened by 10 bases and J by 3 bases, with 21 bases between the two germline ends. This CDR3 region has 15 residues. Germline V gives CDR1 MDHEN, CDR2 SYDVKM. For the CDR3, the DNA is TGTGCCACAAGGCGAAGGGGGGGATGGGACACTGAAGCTTTCTTT. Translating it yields CATRRRGGWDTEAFF.

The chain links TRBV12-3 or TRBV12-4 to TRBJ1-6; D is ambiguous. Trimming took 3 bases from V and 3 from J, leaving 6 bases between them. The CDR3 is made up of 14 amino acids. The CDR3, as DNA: TGTGCCAGCAGTTTTACCAGCTATAATTCACCCCTCCACTTT. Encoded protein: CASSFTSYNSPLHF.

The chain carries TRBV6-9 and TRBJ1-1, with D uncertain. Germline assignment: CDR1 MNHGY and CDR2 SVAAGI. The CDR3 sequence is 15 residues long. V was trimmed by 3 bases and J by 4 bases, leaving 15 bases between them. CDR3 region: CASSYGGGTSTEAFF. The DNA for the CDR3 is TGTGCCAGCAGTTACGGTGGAGGTACTAGCACTGAAGCTTTCTTT.

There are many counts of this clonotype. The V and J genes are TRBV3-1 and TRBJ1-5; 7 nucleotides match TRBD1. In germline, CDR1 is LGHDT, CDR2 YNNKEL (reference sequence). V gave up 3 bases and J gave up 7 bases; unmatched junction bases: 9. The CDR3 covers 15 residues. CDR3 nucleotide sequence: TGTGCCAGCAGCCAGGATCACAGGGGAAGGCAGCCCCAGCATTTT. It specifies CASSQDHRGRQPQHF.

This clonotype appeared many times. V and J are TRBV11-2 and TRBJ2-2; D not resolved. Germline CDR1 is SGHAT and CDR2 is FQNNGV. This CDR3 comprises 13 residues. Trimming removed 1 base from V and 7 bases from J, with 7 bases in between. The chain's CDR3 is CASSLGLNGELFF. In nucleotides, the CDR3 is TGTGCCAGCAGCTTAGGGCTCAACGGGGAGCTGTTTTTT.

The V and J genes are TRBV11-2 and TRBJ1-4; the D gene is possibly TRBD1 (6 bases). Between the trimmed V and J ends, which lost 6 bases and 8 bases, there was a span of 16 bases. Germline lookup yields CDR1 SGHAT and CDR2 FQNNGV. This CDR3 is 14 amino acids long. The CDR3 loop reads CASSHTGFGEKLFF. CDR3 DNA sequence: TGTGCCAGCAGTCATACAGGGTTTGGAGAAAAACTGTTTTTT. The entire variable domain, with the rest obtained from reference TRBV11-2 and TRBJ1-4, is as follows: EAGVAQSPRYKIIEKRQSVAFWCNPISGHATLYWYQQILGQGPKLLIQFQNNGVVDDSQLPKDRFSAERLKGVDSTLKIQPAKLEDSAVYLCASSHTGFGEKLFFGSGTQLSVL.

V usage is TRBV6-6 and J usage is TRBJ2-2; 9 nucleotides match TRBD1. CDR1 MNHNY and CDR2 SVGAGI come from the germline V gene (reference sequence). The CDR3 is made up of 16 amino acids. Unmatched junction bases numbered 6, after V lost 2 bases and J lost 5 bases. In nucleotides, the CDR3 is TGTGCCAGCAGTTACAAGGGACAGGGTGGGACCGGGGAGCTGTTTTTT. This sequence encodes CASSYKGQGGTGELFF.

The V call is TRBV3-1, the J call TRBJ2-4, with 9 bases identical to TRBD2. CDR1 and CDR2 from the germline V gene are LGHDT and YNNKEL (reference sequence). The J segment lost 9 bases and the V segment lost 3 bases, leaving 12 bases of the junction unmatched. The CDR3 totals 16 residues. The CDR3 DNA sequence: TGTGCCAGCAGCCAGTGGTTTAGCGGGGGACGAGCCATTCAGTACTTC. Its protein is CASSQWFSGGRAIQYF.

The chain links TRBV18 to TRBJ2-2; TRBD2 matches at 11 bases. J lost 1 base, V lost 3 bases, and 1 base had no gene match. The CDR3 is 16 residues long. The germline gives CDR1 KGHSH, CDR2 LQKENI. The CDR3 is CASSPGLAVNTGELFF. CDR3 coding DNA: TGTGCCAGCTCACCGGGACTAGCGGTGAACACCGGGGAGCTGTTTTTT.

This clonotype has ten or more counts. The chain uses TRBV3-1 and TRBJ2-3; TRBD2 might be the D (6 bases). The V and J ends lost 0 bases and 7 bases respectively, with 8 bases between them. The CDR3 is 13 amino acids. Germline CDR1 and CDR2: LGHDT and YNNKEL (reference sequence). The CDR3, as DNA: TGTGCCAGCAGCCAAGATGGGGGGAATACGCAGTATTTT. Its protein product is CASSQDGGNTQYF.

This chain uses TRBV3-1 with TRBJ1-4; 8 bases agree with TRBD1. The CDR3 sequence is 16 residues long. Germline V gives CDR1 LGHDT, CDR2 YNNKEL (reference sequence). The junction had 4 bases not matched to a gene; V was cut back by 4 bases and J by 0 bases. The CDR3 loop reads CASSLRGPATNEKLFF. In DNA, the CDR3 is TGTGCCAGCAGCCTCAGGGGGCCTGCAACTAATGAAAAACTGTTTTTT.

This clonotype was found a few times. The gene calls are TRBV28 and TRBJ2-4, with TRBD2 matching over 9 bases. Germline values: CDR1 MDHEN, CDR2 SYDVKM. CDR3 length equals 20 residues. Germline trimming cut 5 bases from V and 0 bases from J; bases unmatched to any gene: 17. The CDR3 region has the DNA TGTGCCAGCAGTGCCTACCCCTTAGCGGGAGAGATCATAGCCAAAAACATTCAGTACTTC. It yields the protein CASSAYPLAGEIIAKNIQYF.

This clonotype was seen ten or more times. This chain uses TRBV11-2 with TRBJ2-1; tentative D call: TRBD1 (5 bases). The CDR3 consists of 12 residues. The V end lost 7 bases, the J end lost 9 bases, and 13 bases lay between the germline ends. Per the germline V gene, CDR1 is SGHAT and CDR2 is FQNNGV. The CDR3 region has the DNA TGTGCCAGCATCGAAAGGGGTGGTGAGCAGTTCTTC. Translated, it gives CASIERGGEQFF.

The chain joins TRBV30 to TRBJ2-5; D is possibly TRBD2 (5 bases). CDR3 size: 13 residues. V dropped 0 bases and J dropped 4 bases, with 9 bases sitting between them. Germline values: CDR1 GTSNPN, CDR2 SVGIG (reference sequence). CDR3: CAWSVIEGETQYF. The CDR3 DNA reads TGTGCCTGGAGTGTCATTGAGGGAGAGACCCAGTACTTC.

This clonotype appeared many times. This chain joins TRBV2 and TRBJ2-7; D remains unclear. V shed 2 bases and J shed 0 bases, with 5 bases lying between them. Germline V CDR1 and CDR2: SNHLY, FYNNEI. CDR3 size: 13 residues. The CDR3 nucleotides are TGTGCCAGCAGTGAACGGAGCTCCTACGAGCAGTACTTC. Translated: CASSERSSYEQYF. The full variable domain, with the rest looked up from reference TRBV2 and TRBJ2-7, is EPEVTQTPSHQVTQMGQEVILRCVPISNHLYFYWYRQILGQKVEFLVSFYNNEISEKSEIFDDQFSVERPDGSNFTLKIRSTKLEDSAMYFCASSERSSYEQYFGPGTRLTVT.

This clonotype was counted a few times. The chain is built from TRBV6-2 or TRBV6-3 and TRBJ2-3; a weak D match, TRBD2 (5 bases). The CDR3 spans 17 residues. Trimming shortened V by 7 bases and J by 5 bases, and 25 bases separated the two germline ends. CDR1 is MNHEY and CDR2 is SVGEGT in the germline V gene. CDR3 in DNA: TGTGCCAGCACCGCTACCGCAAGAACGAGGGTAAAAGATACGCAGTATTTT. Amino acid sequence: CASTATARTRVKDTQYF.